The 28 T cell receptor beta chains listed next were all sequenced from one sample in a study of PD-1 blockade in mismatch repair-deficient tumors. The assay was immunoSEQ multiplex PCR, and TCRdb's table has in-frame clones only and misses some. The table shows roughly 15,000 clones, with about four fifths occurring only once. Material: PBMCs, obtained 4 weeks after starting pembrolizumab. These receptors were obtained from an adult with mismatch repair-deficient cancer.

The genes are TRBV28 and TRBJ2-7, with 9 bases matching TRBD2. From germline, CDR1 is MDHEN and CDR2 SYDVKM. The CDR3 is made up of 13 amino acids. With V trimmed by 6 bases and J by 7 bases, 7 bases remained unmatched. The CDR3 nucleotides are TGTGCCAGCAGAATCCCTGCGGGAGGGGAGCAGTACTTC. Amino acid sequence: CASRIPAGGEQYF.

The V gene is TRBV4-2, the J gene TRBJ2-6; TRBD1 matches at 9 bases. V shed 4 bases and J 2 bases; nucleotides not matched to a gene: 3. This CDR3 has 16 amino acids. The germline CDR1 and CDR2 sequences are LGHNA and YNFKEQ. The CDR3 DNA reads TGTGCCAGCAGCCTCGGACAGGGGACTGGGGCCAACGTCCTGACTTTC. As protein: CASSLGQGTGANVLTF.

The rearrangement joins TRBV9 to TRBJ2-1; D gene uncertain. The length of the CDR3 is 14 residues. CDR1 and CDR2 from the germline V gene are SGDLS and YYNGEE. V lost 0 bases and J 4 bases, leaving 8 bases between the germline ends. CDR3 sequence: CASSVAGSYNEQFF. In DNA, the CDR3 is TGTGCCAGCAGCGTAGCTGGCAGTTACAATGAGCAGTTCTTC.

The chain joins TRBV19 to TRBJ1-2, with a tentative D call TRBD1 (5 bases). There are 13 residues in the CDR3. Germline-derived CDR1 and CDR2 are LNHDA and SQIVND (reference sequence). With 10 bases removed from V and 4 bases from J, the gap between germline ends came to 16 bases. CDR3 sequence (DNA): TGTGCCACAATACAGGATGTTGGCTATGGCTACACCTTC. Translating it yields CATIQDVGYGYTF.

The chain employs TRBV7-2 and TRBJ2-3; the D gene is possibly TRBD2 (5 bases). Germline CDR1 is SGHTA and CDR2 is FQGNSA. This CDR3 region has 14 residues. Trimming removed 1 base from V and 3 bases from J, with 8 bases in between. In DNA form, the CDR3 reads TGTGCCAGCAGCTTAGGGACTCTAACAGATACGCAGTATTTT. It specifies CASSLGTLTDTQYF. The whole variable domain, filled in from reference TRBV7-2 and TRBJ2-3, reads GAGVSQSPSNKVTEKGKDVELRCDPISGHTALYWYRQSLGQGLEFLIYFQGNSAPDKSGLPSDRFSAERTGGSVSTLTIQRTQQEDSAVYLCASSLGTLTDTQYFGPGTRLTVL.

The rearrangement uses TRBV19 and TRBJ2-7; a possible D gene is TRBD1 (6 bases). Germline V gene lookup returns CDR1 LNHDA and CDR2 SQIVND (reference sequence). V gave up 5 bases and J gave up 2 bases, with 10 bases separating them. The CDR3 contains 13 residues. The CDR3 nucleotides are TGTGCCAGTAGTTGGACAGTCACCTACGAGCAGTACTTC. This translates into CASSWTVTYEQYF. Full variable domain (outside the CDR3, taken from reference TRBV19 and TRBJ2-7): DGGITQSPKYLFRKEGQNVTLSCEQNLNHDAMYWYRQDPGQGLRLIYYSQIVNDFQKGDIAEGYSVSREKKESFPLTVTSAQKNPTAFYLCASSWTVTYEQYFGPGTRLTVT.

This clone showed up just a few times. The chain recombines TRBV5-6 with TRBJ2-1; perhaps TRBD1 as D (6 bases). In germline, CDR1 is SGHDT, CDR2 YYEEEE. V was pared by 4 bases and J by 3 bases, with 20 bases between. The CDR3 has 17 residues. This CDR3 is CASSLGQSQALYNEQFF. CDR3 bases: TGTGCCAGCAGCCTAGGACAGTCCCAGGCCCTCTACAATGAGCAGTTCTTC.

This sequence joins TRBV5-1 and TRBJ2-6; weak D call: TRBD1 (6 bases). Per germline, CDR1 SGHRS and CDR2 YFSETQ. V was shortened by 3 bases and J by 1 base, with 8 bases between the two germline ends. The CDR3 consists of 15 residues. CDR3 amino acids: CASSSGTSGANVLTF. The CDR3 DNA reads as TGCGCCAGCAGCTCCGGGACATCTGGGGCCAACGTCCTGACTTTC.

This clone was seen once. CDR3 amino acids: CASSSEQGTETQYF. As DNA, the CDR3 is TGCGCCAGCAGCTCCGAACAGGGGACGGAGACCCAGTACTTC. The rearrangement joins TRBV5-1 to TRBJ2-5; 7 bases align to TRBD1. Trimming cost V 3 bases and J 5 bases; bases outside gene matches: 7. The CDR3 runs 14 residues. Germline V gene sequence: CDR1 SGHRS, CDR2 YFSETQ.

The rearrangement uses TRBV15 and TRBJ2-5; 7 bases agree with TRBD1. V lost 0 bases, J lost 4 bases, and 8 bases stayed unmatched. Germline V gene sequence: CDR1 LNHNV, CDR2 YYDKDF (reference sequence). This CDR3 contains 16 residues. The CDR3 reads CATSRDRGPGSETQYF. The CDR3 coding sequence is TGTGCCACCAGCAGAGATAGGGGGCCAGGATCAGAGACCCAGTACTTC. The variable domain in full, completed from reference TRBV15 and TRBJ2-5, reads DAMVIQNPRYQVTQFGKPVTLSCSQTLNHNVMYWYQQKSSQAPKLLFHYYDKDFNNEADTPDNFQSRRPNTSFCFLDIRSPGLGDTAMYLCATSRDRGPGSETQYFGPGTRLLVL.

This clone was picked up one time. The chain employs TRBV19 and TRBJ1-5; TRBD1 matches at 10 bases. The V segment lost 5 bases and the J segment 7 bases; nucleotides outside the gene matches: 17. CDR3 size: 18 residues. Germline assignment: CDR1 LNHDA and CDR2 SQIVND (reference sequence). This chain's CDR3 is CASSPLPGQGHPRQPQHF. DNA of the CDR3: TGTGCCAGTAGTCCCCTTCCGGGACAGGGGCATCCTCGGCAGCCCCAGCATTTT. The variable domain in full, completed from reference TRBV19 and TRBJ1-5, reads DGGITQSPKYLFRKEGQNVTLSCEQNLNHDAMYWYRQDPGQGLRLIYYSQIVNDFQKGDIAEGYSVSREKKESFPLTVTSAQKNPTAFYLCASSPLPGQGHPRQPQHFGDGTRLSIL.

V is TRBV4-1 and J is TRBJ2-1, with TRBD2 matching over 9 bases. This CDR3 region has 19 residues. With 0 bases clipped from V and 5 bases from J, the junction kept 14 bases outside the gene matches. Germline V lookup: CDR1 MGHRA, CDR2 YSYEKL. In DNA, the CDR3 is TGCGCCAGCAGCCAAGACCCCTTCTTAGCGGGAGTGACCGACAATGAGCAGTTCTTC. It translates to CASSQDPFLAGVTDNEQFF.

The chain joins TRBV4-1 to TRBJ2-5; 10 nucleotides line up with TRBD1. Per germline, CDR1 MGHRA and CDR2 YSYEKL. This CDR3 is built from 16 residues. V lost 3 bases to trimming and J lost 5 bases; unmatched junction nucleotides: 9. CDR3 coding DNA: TGCGCCAGCAGCCAGGCCGGGACAGGGGCAGGGGAGACCCAGTACTTC. Protein sequence: CASSQAGTGAGETQYF.

This chain uses TRBV11-1 with TRBJ2-7; 10 nucleotides line up with TRBD1. The CDR3 is 15 amino acids. Losses at the gene ends were 3 bases for V and 6 bases for J; bases not matched to a gene: 8. Per the germline V gene, CDR1 is SGHAT and CDR2 is FQDESV (reference sequence). The CDR3 DNA reads as TGTGCCAGCAGCTTCGTAGGACAGGGGGTTGTCGAGCAGTACTTC. Translating gives CASSFVGQGVVEQYF.

This chain connects TRBV27 to TRBJ1-2; 8 nucleotides match TRBD1. Germline assignment: CDR1 MNHEY and CDR2 SMNVEV (reference sequence). V was pared by 5 bases and J by 4 bases, with 18 bases of the junction left unmatched. The CDR3 length is 18 residues. The CDR3 nucleotides read TGTGCCAGCAGTCACGACCCGACAGGGGAAGTTGGGACCTATGGCTACACCTTC. This codes for CASSHDPTGEVGTYGYTF.

The chain couples TRBV7-2 to TRBJ2-5, with 7 nucleotides matching TRBD1. This CDR3 has 16 residues. J was trimmed by 2 bases and V by 5 bases; bases with no gene match: 11. The germline V gene encodes CDR1 SGHTA and CDR2 FQGNSA. The CDR3 DNA is TGTGCCAGCAGCCCTGAGACAGGGCGAGGTCAAGAGACCCAGTACTTC. Translated, it gives CASSPETGRGQETQYF.

The V call is TRBV29-1, the J call TRBJ2-3; D not resolved. This CDR3 has 13 amino acids. Germline values: CDR1 SQVTM, CDR2 ANQGSEA. The ends were cut back, 5 bases at V and 4 bases at J, with 13 bases in the middle. The CDR3 bases are TGCAGCGTTAGTCCAACGGGTTCAGATACGCAGTATTTT. It is translated as CSVSPTGSDTQYF.

The genes are TRBV4-2 and TRBJ2-3, with TRBD2 matching 10 bases. J gave up 2 bases and V 1 base, and 9 bases lay outside the gene matches. CDR3 size: 18 residues. Germline values: CDR1 LGHNA, CDR2 YNFKEQ. The CDR3 reads CASSQGWRGLAVTDTQYF. CDR3 bases: TGTGCCAGCAGCCAAGGGTGGCGAGGACTAGCGGTCACAGATACGCAGTATTTT.

The count of this clone is one. The V gene is TRBV5-5, the J gene TRBJ2-2; 10 bases are a match to TRBD1. With V trimmed by 4 bases and J by 7 bases, 10 bases remained unmatched. The CDR3 is made up of 16 amino acids. Germline CDR1 and CDR2: SGHKS and YYEKEE (reference sequence). CDR3 in amino acids: CASSPSDRGRVGELFF. The CDR3 DNA reads as TGTGCCAGCAGCCCCTCTGACAGGGGGCGGGTCGGGGAGCTGTTTTTT.

This rearrangement joins TRBV14 to TRBJ1-1; tentative D call: TRBD1 (6 bases). Germline loops: CDR1 SGHDN, CDR2 FVKESK. The CDR3 loop spans 13 amino acids. V shed 4 bases and J shed 6 bases, with 12 bases lying between them. CDR3 DNA: TGTGCCAGCAGCCCTTCGGACAGCGCTGAAGCTTTCTTT. It codes for CASSPSDSAEAFF. Full variable domain (remainder filled in from reference TRBV14 and TRBJ1-1): EAGVTQFPSHSVIEKGQTVTLRCDPISGHDNLYWYRRVMGKEIKFLLHFVKESKQDESGMPNNRFLAERTGGTYSTLKVQPAELEDSGVYFCASSPSDSAEAFFGQGTRLTVV.

The chain is built from TRBV6-6 and TRBJ1-5; maybe TRBD1 (6 bases). V shed 8 bases and J shed 9 bases, with 23 bases lying between them. From germline, CDR1 is MNHNY and CDR2 SVGAGI (reference sequence). This CDR3 is built from 15 residues. CDR3 sequence: CASGDTRIPSLPQHF. The CDR3 nucleotides are TGTGCCAGCGGGGACACCCGGATCCCTTCTCTGCCCCAGCATTTT.

The chain recombines TRBV5-6 with TRBJ1-5; D possibly corresponds to TRBD1 (5 bases). From germline, CDR1 is SGHDT and CDR2 YYEEEE. Trimming took 3 bases from V and 9 from J, leaving 10 bases between them. The CDR3 spans 12 residues. CDR3 sequence (DNA): TGTGCCAGCAGCTACATCCAGGGGCCCCAGCATTTT. Its translation: CASSYIQGPQHF. Full variable domain (remainder filled in from reference TRBV5-6 and TRBJ1-5): DAGVTQSPTHLIKTRGQQVTLRCSPKSGHDTVSWYQQALGQGPQFIFQYYEEEERQRGNFPDRFSGHQFPNYSSELNVNALLLGDSALYLCASSYIQGPQHFGDGTRLSIL.

This clone was seen once. The chain's CDR3 is CASSLTRTSGGNYNEQFF. The CDR3 bases are TGTGCCAGCAGCTTAACTAGGACTAGCGGGGGGAACTACAATGAGCAGTTCTTC. The chain links TRBV7-3 to TRBJ2-1; 14 bases are shared with TRBD2. The CDR3 sequence is 18 residues long. Looked up from germline, CDR1 is SGHTA and CDR2 is FQGTGA. Trimming cost V 0 bases and J 3 bases; bases outside gene matches: 4.

The rearrangement uses TRBV5-4 and TRBJ2-5; D may be TRBD2 (6 bases). Germline V gene data show CDR1 as SGHNT and CDR2 as YYREEE (reference sequence). CDR3 length: 14 residues. The V gene lost 4 bases and the J gene lost 2 bases, with 12 bases spanning the gap. This CDR3 reads CASSPGGNQETQYF. The CDR3 nucleotides are TGTGCCAGCAGCCCGGGCGGGAATCAAGAGACCCAGTACTTC.

This clone was counted a few times. The CDR3 sequence: CASSWEANEQFF. In DNA, the CDR3 is TGCGCCAGCAGCTGGGAGGCTAATGAGCAGTTCTTC. V usage is TRBV5-1 and J usage is TRBJ2-1, with D possibly being TRBD2 (6 bases). This CDR3 is 12 amino acids long. Trimming took 3 bases from V and 7 from J, leaving 8 bases between them. Per germline, CDR1 SGHRS and CDR2 YFSETQ.

The chain carries TRBV27 and TRBJ1-1; D is ambiguous. Germline V gene lookup returns CDR1 MNHEY and CDR2 SMNVEV (reference sequence). Trimming pared 2 bases from V and 0 bases from J, leaving 10 bases between. CDR3 length: 15 residues. This chain's CDR3 is CASSLKVEVNTEAFF. The CDR3 nucleotides are TGTGCCAGCAGTTTAAAGGTGGAGGTGAACACTGAAGCTTTCTTT.

The V and J genes are TRBV5-1 and TRBJ2-3, with TRBD2 matching over 9 bases. In germline, CDR1 is SGHRS, CDR2 YFSETQ. This CDR3 comprises 16 residues. The V segment lost 4 bases and the J segment 2 bases; nucleotides outside the gene matches: 8. CDR3 amino acids: CASSVPGLASTDTQYF. The CDR3, as DNA: TGCGCCAGCAGCGTGCCGGGACTAGCCTCCACAGATACGCAGTATTTT.

This rearrangement joins TRBV18 to TRBJ2-2, with a possible D match to TRBD1 (6 bases). This CDR3 has 18 amino acids. The germline CDR1 and CDR2 sequences are KGHSH and LQKENI. Trimming removed 5 bases from V and 0 bases from J, with 19 bases in between. CDR3 coding DNA: TGTGCCAGCTCAGTAACTTGGTCCGGGACACCGAACACCGGGGAGCTGTTTTTT. This codes for CASSVTWSGTPNTGELFF.